What follows are 11 T cell receptor beta chains derived from one specimen sequenced in a study of beta chain features in type 1 diabetes. Study results and limitations: Moderate yet significant TCRB CDR3 shortening was seen in Type 1 diabetes patients in all four CD4+ subsets.

The antigens for these receptors are not known. Since all of the isolated RNA was reverse transcribed, expressed TCRB transcripts were what got sequenced. Here immunoSEQ multiplex PCR was the method, and the copy in TCRdb shows in-frame clones only, minus some. The sample yields just over 25,000 clones, almost 50% seen once. Specimen: stem cell memory CD4+ T cells from blood. The origin of the receptors is a man aged 25 to 45 with type 1 diabetes.

This clone was observed a few times. The chain carries TRBV29-1 and TRBJ2-5; TRBD1 aligns across 10 bases. Trimming at V came to 4 bases and at J to 6 bases, leaving 11 bases not matched to a gene. The CDR3 runs to 15 residues. Germline values: CDR1 SQVTM, CDR2 ANQGSEA. The CDR3 DNA is TGCAGCGTTGGGTCCGGGACAGGGGCCGCCAAGACCCAGTACTTC. Encoded protein: CSVGSGTGAAKTQYF.

This chain links TRBV11-2 with TRBJ1-5; D uncertain. Trimming stripped 4 bases from V and 4 bases from J, with 5 bases between. This CDR3 comprises 12 residues. The germline CDR1 and CDR2 sequences are SGHAT and FQNNGV. The CDR3 loop reads CASSSHNQPQHF. The DNA of the CDR3 is TGTGCCAGCAGCTCCCATAATCAGCCCCAGCATTTT. Full variable domain (outside the CDR3, taken from reference TRBV11-2 and TRBJ1-5): EAGVAQSPRYKIIEKRQSVAFWCNPISGHATLYWYQQILGQGPKLLIQFQNNGVVDDSQLPKDRFSAERLKGVDSTLKIQPAKLEDSAVYLCASSSHNQPQHFGDGTRLSIL.

This clone was seen a handful of times. CDR3: CASSRVLAASYNEQFF. CDR3 coding DNA: TGTGCCAGCTCCCGCGTACTAGCGGCCTCCTACAATGAGCAGTTCTTC. The chain uses TRBV18 and TRBJ2-1; TRBD2 aligns across 8 bases. Germline loops: CDR1 KGHSH, CDR2 LQKENI. After removal of 6 bases from V and 0 bases from J, the junction contained 7 bases not matched to a gene. CDR3 length: 16 amino acids.

The V call is TRBV5-4, the J call TRBJ2-1; 7 bases map to TRBD1. The J segment lost 8 bases and the V segment lost 4 bases, leaving 9 bases of the junction unmatched. Germline assignment: CDR1 SGHNT and CDR2 YYREEE (reference sequence). The CDR3 length is 14 residues. CDR3: CASSTRGLKDEQFF. The CDR3 bases are TGTGCCAGCAGCACAAGGGGGCTGAAGGATGAGCAGTTCTTC.

A few counts support this clone. The J gene is TRBJ2-1, the V gene TRBV4-2, with 7 bases aligning to TRBD1. There are 14 residues in the CDR3. Losses at the gene ends were 3 bases for V and 5 bases for J; bases not matched to a gene: 4. Looked up from germline, CDR1 is LGHNA and CDR2 is YNFKEQ. CDR3: CASSHRDSDNEQFF. The CDR3, as DNA: TGTGCCAGCAGCCACCGGGACAGTGACAATGAGCAGTTCTTC.

The chain combines TRBV19 with TRBJ1-6, with a weak D call TRBD1 (5 bases). V was trimmed by 7 bases and J by 5 bases, leaving 15 bases between them. CDR1 and CDR2 from the germline V gene are LNHDA and SQIVND (reference sequence). The CDR3 runs 15 residues. Here the CDR3 DNA reads TGTGCCAGTACCAACCCTGGAGGGGATAATTCACCCCTCCACTTT. It codes for CASTNPGGDNSPLHF.

The chain employs TRBV6-6 and TRBJ1-3; D is unresolved. This CDR3 contains 15 residues. The germline CDR1 and CDR2 sequences are MNHNY and SVGAGI (reference sequence). The ends were cut back, 8 bases at V and 0 bases at J, with 14 bases in the middle. As DNA, the CDR3 is TGTGCCAGCGGAGATGACCCGAGCTCTGGAAACACCATATATTTT. It codes for CASGDDPSSGNTIYF.

This clone was recorded a few times. The CDR3 loop is CASSPLRGRGHEQYF. In DNA, the CDR3 is TGTGCCAGCAGTCCTCTCAGGGGCAGGGGTCACGAGCAGTACTTC. This chain links TRBV7-9 with TRBJ2-7; D is possibly TRBD1 (6 bases). Germline-derived CDR1 and CDR2 are SEHNR and FQNEAQ (reference sequence). The CDR3 length is 15 residues. Trimming removed 6 bases at V and 5 bases at J, with 20 bases between.

J is TRBJ2-5 and V is TRBV7-6, with a possible D match to TRBD1 (6 bases). V lost 5 bases and J 2 bases, leaving 12 bases between the germline ends. This CDR3 contains 14 residues. Looked up from germline, CDR1 is SGHVS and CDR2 is FNYEAQ. Here the CDR3 reads CASSLRQAQETQYF. CDR3 DNA: TGTGCCAGCAGCCTCCGACAGGCACAAGAGACCCAGTACTTC.

This chain uses TRBV5-1 with TRBJ1-5; D unresolved. V was shortened by 0 bases and J by 5 bases, with 12 bases between the two germline ends. The CDR3 length is 15 residues. The germline V gene has CDR1 SGHRS and CDR2 YFSETQ. CDR3 nucleotides: TGCGCCAGCAGCTTGGACCCATCTTCGGATCAGCCCCAGCATTTT. It yields the protein CASSLDPSSDQPQHF. The entire variable domain, with the rest obtained from reference TRBV5-1 and TRBJ1-5, is as follows: KAGVTQTPRYLIKTRGQQVTLSCSPISGHRSVSWYQQTPGQGLQFLFEYFSETQRNKGNFPGRFSGRQFSNSRSEMNVSTLELGDSALYLCASSLDPSSDQPQHFGDGTRLSIL.

V is TRBV2 and J is TRBJ2-7; 10 nucleotides match TRBD1. Germline assignment: CDR1 SNHLY and CDR2 FYNNEI. The CDR3 runs 14 residues. Unmatched junction bases numbered 10, after V lost 7 bases and J lost 7 bases. In DNA, the CDR3 is TGTGCCAGCAAACCGACAGGGGGCGTGGGGGAGCAGTACTTC. It is translated as CASKPTGGVGEQYF.